A selection of T cell receptor beta chains follows, all from one sample in a study of cytomegalovirus exposure and HLA in healthy donors. The repertoire was sequenced with immunoSEQ multiplex PCR; TCRdb's copy has only in-frame clones and lacks some. The table records roughly 120,000 clones, roughly 83% of them present only once. The source material was PBMCs. These TCRs come from a man between 25 and 39 years old in good health and CMV-seropositive. Each CDR3 is given with its conserved first and last residue. The D gene is left open where the match is weak. Clone size is not always given. Where it is, it says once, few, many or a class for expanded clones.

size	V	length	D	J	DNA	CDR3
.	TRBV5-1	13	.	TRBJ2-5	TGCGCCAGCGCTTTCGGGAGTGGAGAGACCCAGTACTTC	CASAFGSGETQYF
.	TRBV4-3	15	.	TRBJ2-6	TGCGCCAGCAGCCTAGATCGCTCTGGGGCCAACGGCCTGACTTTC	CASSLDRSGANGLTF
few	TRBV11-2	18	TRBD1	TRBJ2-1	TGTGCCAGCAGCCCGACAGGGGGAAATATTTACTCCTACAATGAGCAGTTCTTC	CASSPTGGNIYSYNEQFF
.	TRBV19	19	TRBD2	TRBJ2-7	TGTGCCAGTAGTATGAACCCCCCTCCCCTAGCGGGAGGGCCTGGGGAGCAGTACTTC	CASSMNPPPLAGGPGEQYF
.	TRBV2	15	TRBD2	TRBJ2-1	TGTGCCAGCAGTGCCAGCGGGAGTTCCTACAATGAGCAGTTCTTC	CASSASGSSYNEQFF
.	TRBV7-2	14	TRBD2	TRBJ2-5	TGTGCCAGCAGCACATCCGGGACTAGCATGACCCAGTACTTC	CASSTSGTSMTQYF
.	TRBV29-1	14	TRBD1	TRBJ1-2	TGCAGCGTTGGGACAGGGATGATGGGGTATGGCTACACCTTC	CSVGTGMMGYGYTF
once	TRBV5-1	17	TRBD1	TRBJ2-7	TGCGCCAGCAGCTTGGCCAGGGACAGTAGACTTTCCTACGAGCAGTACTTC	CASSLARDSRLSYEQYF
.	TRBV9	15	.	TRBJ1-4	TGTGCCAGCAGCGTAGATGGGGGACTAGACGAAAAACTGTTTTTT	CASSVDGGLDEKLFF
.	TRBV27	15	TRBD2	TRBJ2-7	TGTGCCAGCAGTTCCGGGACTAGCGGGACCAACGAGCAGTACTTC	CASSSGTSGTNEQYF